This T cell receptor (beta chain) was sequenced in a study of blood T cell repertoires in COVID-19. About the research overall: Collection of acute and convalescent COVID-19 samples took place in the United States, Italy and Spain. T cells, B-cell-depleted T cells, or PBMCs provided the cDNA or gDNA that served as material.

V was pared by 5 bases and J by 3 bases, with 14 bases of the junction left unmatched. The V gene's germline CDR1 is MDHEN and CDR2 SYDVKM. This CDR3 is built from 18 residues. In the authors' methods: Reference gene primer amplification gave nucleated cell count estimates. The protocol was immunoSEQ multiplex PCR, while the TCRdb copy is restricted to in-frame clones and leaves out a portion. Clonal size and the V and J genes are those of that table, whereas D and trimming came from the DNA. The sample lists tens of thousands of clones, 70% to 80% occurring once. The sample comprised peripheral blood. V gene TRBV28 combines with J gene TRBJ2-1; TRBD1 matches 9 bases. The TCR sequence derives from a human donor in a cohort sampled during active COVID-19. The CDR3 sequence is CASSPLLRTGGGYNEQFF. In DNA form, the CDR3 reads TGTGCCAGCAGTCCACTCCTTCGCACAGGGGGCGGCTACAATGAGCAGTTCTTC.